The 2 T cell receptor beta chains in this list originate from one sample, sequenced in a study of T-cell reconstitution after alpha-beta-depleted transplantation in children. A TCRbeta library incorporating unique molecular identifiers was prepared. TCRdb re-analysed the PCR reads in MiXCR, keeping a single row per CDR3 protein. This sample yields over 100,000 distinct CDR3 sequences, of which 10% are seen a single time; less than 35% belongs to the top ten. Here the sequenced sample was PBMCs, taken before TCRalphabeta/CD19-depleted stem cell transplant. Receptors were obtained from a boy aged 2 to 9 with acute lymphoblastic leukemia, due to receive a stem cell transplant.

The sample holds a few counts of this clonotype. The CDR3 loop reads CASSLSAIGDTIYF. The CDR3, as DNA: TGTGCCAGCAGCTTATCGGCGATCGGGGACACCATATATTTT. This chain uses TRBV7-9 with TRBJ1-3; D is unclear. The CDR3 runs to 14 residues. The germline gives CDR1 SEHNR, CDR2 FQNEAQ (reference sequence). The V end lost 2 bases, the J end lost 8 bases, and 13 bases lay between the germline ends.

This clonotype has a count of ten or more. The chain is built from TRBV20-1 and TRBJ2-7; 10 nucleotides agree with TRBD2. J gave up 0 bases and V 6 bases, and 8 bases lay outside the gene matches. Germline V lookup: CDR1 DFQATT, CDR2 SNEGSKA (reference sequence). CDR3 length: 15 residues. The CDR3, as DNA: TGCAGTGCCTCTCAACTAGCGGGGCGCTCCTACGAGCAGTACTTC. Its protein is CSASQLAGRSYEQYF.